A selection of T cell receptor beta chains follows, all from one sample in a study of molecular identifiers for immune sequencing clone quantification. A single record per CDR3 protein comes from TCRdb applying MiXCR to the PCR reads. The sample shows tens of thousands of distinct CDR3 sequences, about 20% of them seen only once. The material sequenced was naive CD8+ T cells from blood, with Jurkat cell RNA spiked in. Receptors originate from a human donor in good health. Some libraries in this study had Jurkat cell RNA spiked in. Each CDR3 is given with its conserved first and last residue. Each record gives: D gene, clone size, V gene, J gene, CDR3 protein, CDR3 DNA. D genes are given only for firm matches. Clone size is shown for a subset of rows, as once, few, many or a class of expanded clone.

D: -
size: many
V: TRBV11-2
J: TRBJ2-5
CDR3: CASSSRGETQYF
DNA: TGTGCCAGCAGTTCACGAGGAGAGACCCAGTACTTC

D: -
size: many
V: TRBV5-6
J: TRBJ2-5
CDR3: CASSLNGLRETQYF
DNA: TGTGCCAGCAGCTTAAACGGGCTCCGGGAGACCCAGTACTTC

D: -
size: many
V: TRBV28
J: TRBJ1-4
CDR3: CASSPEPTVFVEKLFF
DNA: TGTGCCAGCAGTCCCGAGCCGACAGTTTTCGTTGAAAAACTGTTTTTT

D: -
size: many
V: TRBV5-5
J: TRBJ2-3
CDR3: CASSLERSADTQYF
DNA: TGTGCCAGCAGCTTGGAACGGAGCGCAGATACGCAGTATTTT

D: -
size: many
V: TRBV7-9
J: TRBJ2-1
CDR3: CASSLVLAYNEQFF
DNA: TGTGCCAGCAGCTTAGTCCTAGCCTACAATGAGCAGTTCTTC

D: -
size: many
V: TRBV28
J: TRBJ2-3
CDR3: CASSFSGGTDTQYF
DNA: TGTGCCAGCAGTTTTAGCGGCGGCACAGATACGCAGTATTTT

D: -
size: many
V: TRBV20-1
J: TRBJ2-7
CDR3: CSARALVGPSYEQYF
DNA: TGCAGTGCTAGAGCCCTTGTTGGACCCTCCTACGAGCAGTACTTC

D: -
size: many
V: TRBV7-9
J: TRBJ2-5
CDR3: CASSLITGQYQETQYF
DNA: TGTGCCAGCAGCTTAATAACTGGACAATACCAAGAGACCCAGTACTTC

D: -
size: few
V: TRBV11-3
J: TRBJ1-1
CDR3: CASSSLSPEAFF
DNA: TGTGCCAGCAGCTCTCTCTCTCCTGAAGCTTTCTTT

D: -
size: many
V: TRBV13
J: TRBJ2-7
CDR3: CASSSSGTGAYEQYF
DNA: TGTGCCAGCAGCTCGTCCGGGACGGGGGCCTACGAGCAGTACTTC

D: -
size: -
V: TRBV14
J: TRBJ2-7
CDR3: CASSQLSEQYF
DNA: TGTGCCAGCAGCCAACTATCCGAGCAGTACTTC

D: -
size: -
V: TRBV4-1
J: TRBJ2-7
CDR3: CASTTPRGEQYF
DNA: TGCGCCAGCACCACCCCCAGAGGCGAGCAGTACTTC

D: -
size: many
V: TRBV27
J: TRBJ2-1
CDR3: CASSPLLAVVGEQFF
DNA: TGTGCCAGCAGCCCTCTCCTGGCCGTAGTAGGTGAGCAGTTCTTC

D: TRBD2
size: many
V: TRBV28
J: TRBJ2-1
CDR3: CASSLRTSGARRFF
DNA: TGTGCCAGCAGTTTACGGACTAGCGGGGCCAGGCGGTTCTTC

D: -
size: many
V: TRBV5-6
J: TRBJ1-1
CDR3: CASSFGANTEAFF
DNA: TGTGCCAGCAGCTTTGGAGCTAACACTGAAGCTTTCTTT

D: -
size: many
V: TRBV28
J: TRBJ2-1
CDR3: CAHGGRSYNEQFF
DNA: TGTGCCCACGGTGGCCGCAGCTACAATGAGCAGTTCTTC

D: -
size: many
V: TRBV7-3
J: TRBJ2-2
CDR3: CASSLTLNGDESTGELFF
DNA: TGTGCCAGCAGCTTAACGTTAAACGGGGACGAGAGCACCGGGGAGCTGTTTTTT

D: -
size: few
V: TRBV11-2
J: TRBJ1-2
CDR3: CASSLNRVNGYTF
DNA: TGTGCCAGCAGCTTGAACAGAGTCAATGGCTACACCTTC

D: TRBD1
size: few
V: TRBV5-1
J: TRBJ1-2
CDR3: CASSFLGGFNYGYTF
DNA: TGCGCCAGCAGCTTCCTAGGGGGCTTTAACTATGGCTACACCTTC